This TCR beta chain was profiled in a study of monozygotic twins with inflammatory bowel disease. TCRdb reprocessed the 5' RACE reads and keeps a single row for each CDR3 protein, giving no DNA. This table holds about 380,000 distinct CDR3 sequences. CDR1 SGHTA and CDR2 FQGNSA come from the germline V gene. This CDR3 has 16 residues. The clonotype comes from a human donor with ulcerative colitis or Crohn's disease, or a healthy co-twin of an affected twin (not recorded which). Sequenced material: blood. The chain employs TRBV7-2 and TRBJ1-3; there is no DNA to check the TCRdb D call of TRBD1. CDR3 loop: CASSFVRGLSGNTIYF.